These 14 T cell receptor beta chains originate from one sample sequenced in a study of molecular identifiers for immune sequencing clone quantification. Via MiXCR, TCRdb re-called the PCR reads, giving one row per CDR3 protein. The sample has 40,000 to 65,000 distinct CDR3 sequences; approximately 34% are singletons. The sequencing sample was made of naive CD8+ T cells from blood, with Jurkat cell RNA spiked in. Subset described: FACS-sorted CD8+CD4-CCR7+CD45RA+ naive T cells. These receptors originate from a human donor in good health. Some libraries in this study had Jurkat cell RNA spiked in.

This chain links TRBV6-1 with TRBJ2-7, with 7 bases identical to TRBD2. The germline V gene has CDR1 MNHNS and CDR2 SASEGT. V was clipped by 6 bases and J by 2 bases; unmatched bases: 7. CDR3 length: 14 amino acids. As DNA, the CDR3 is TGTGCCAGCAGCGCTAGCGGAGGGGCCTACGAGCAGTACTTC. Translated: CASSASGGAYEQYF.

V gene TRBV6-2 or TRBV6-3 combines with J gene TRBJ2-7, with unresolved D. The V gene lost 5 bases and the J gene lost 3 bases, with 20 bases spanning the gap. The CDR3 spans 16 residues. The germline V gene encodes CDR1 MNHEY and CDR2 SVGEGT. The CDR3 here is CASSDSTGPVVYEQYF. DNA for the CDR3: TGTGCCAGCAGTGATTCGACGGGCCCGGTGGTCTACGAGCAGTACTTC.

This clonotype was counted ten times or more. The V call is TRBV7-9, the J call TRBJ2-2; the D is unclear. V was trimmed by 1 base and J by 1 base, leaving 7 bases between them. This CDR3 region has 15 residues. CDR1 and CDR2 (germline): SEHNR, FQNEAQ (reference sequence). CDR3 loop: CASSLELQNTGELFF. CDR3 DNA: TGTGCCAGCAGCTTAGAATTACAGAACACCGGGGAGCTGTTTTTT.

This rearrangement joins TRBV3-1 to TRBJ2-4; D is uncertain. The CDR3 spans 17 residues. Germline V lookup: CDR1 LGHDT, CDR2 YNNKEL (reference sequence). Trimming left V 1 base short and J 1 base short, with 14 bases between. The CDR3 DNA follows: TGTGCCAGCAGCCAAGGACCACCTAGGATGGCCAAAAACATTCAGTACTTC. Encoded protein: CASSQGPPRMAKNIQYF.

A note on this clonotype: A read error may be the cause here, since a much bigger clone is one base away. The rearrangement uses TRBV20-1 and TRBJ1-1, with D possibly being TRBD1 (5 bases). Trimming removed 5 bases from V and 7 bases from J, with 23 bases in between. The CDR3 consists of 15 residues. The germline gives CDR1 DFQATT, CDR2 SNEGSKA (reference sequence). The CDR3: CSAERVAQGNIEAFF. Here the CDR3 DNA reads TGCAGTGCTGAACGGGTCGCCCAGGGAAATATTGAAGCTTTCTTT.

The chain combines TRBV2 with TRBJ2-3; D remains ambiguous. The V end lost 0 bases, the J end lost 5 bases, and 6 bases lay between the germline ends. This CDR3 has 13 residues. The germline gives CDR1 SNHLY, CDR2 FYNNEI. The CDR3 sequence: CASSEAEGDTQYF. The DNA for the CDR3 is TGTGCCAGCAGTGAAGCTGAAGGAGATACGCAGTATTTT.

Details on this clonotype: Germline and junction disagree at one end, which may indicate a read error. The rearrangement joins TRBV6-2 or TRBV6-3 to TRBJ1-5, with D possibly TRBD1 on 6 matching bases. This CDR3 contains 16 residues. Germline V gene lookup returns CDR1 MNHEY and CDR2 SVGEGT. CDR3 coding DNA: TGTGCCAGCAGTTACTCGAAACAGGGAAGGAATCGGCCCCAGCATTTT. Its protein is CASSYSKQGRNRPQHF.

Note on this clonotype: This may be a read error, as it is one base from a much larger clone. In this CDR3 the conserved last residue, phenylalanine or tryptophan, is missing, so a read error is likely. The chain employs TRBV27 and TRBJ2-3, with 7 positions matching TRBD2. The length of the CDR3 is 12 residues. Germline CDR1 and CDR2: MNHEY and SMNVEV (reference sequence). The junction had 1 base not matched to a gene; V was cut back by 6 bases and J by 4 bases. In DNA, the CDR3 is TGTGCCAGCAGCCGGGGGGCAGATACGCAGTATTTA. It yields the protein CASSRGADTQYL.

Comments on this clonotype: A read error may explain this, as a much larger clone is one base away. This sequence joins TRBV7-8 and TRBJ2-2; maybe TRBD2 (5 bases). Per germline, CDR1 SGHVS and CDR2 FQNEAQ. The CDR3 runs 13 residues. In DNA, the CDR3 is TGTGCCAGCAGCTTAGAGCCCACCGGGGAGCTGATTTTT. Its protein product is CASSLEPTGELIF.

The CDR3 DNA reads as TGTGCCAGCAGCGTAGAAGGTAGGGGTGATCAGCCCCAGCATTTT. Protein product: CASSVEGRGDQPQHF. The rearrangement joins TRBV9 to TRBJ1-5, with D maybe TRBD1 (5 bases). The V gene's germline CDR1 is SGDLS and CDR2 YYNGEE. V dropped 0 bases and J dropped 5 bases, with 12 bases sitting between them. This CDR3 is built from 15 residues.

This clonotype was counted ten times or more. This chain links TRBV7-2 with TRBJ2-3; D gene unclear. The CDR3 is made up of 13 amino acids. The V end was cut by 4 bases, the J end by 0 bases, with 5 bases between. CDR1 and CDR2 (germline): SGHTA, FQGNSA. The CDR3 is CASSSGSTDTQYF. The CDR3 DNA is TGTGCCAGCAGCTCTGGTAGCACAGATACGCAGTATTTT.

With respect to this clonotype: With a much larger clone just one base away, this may be a read error. This chain joins TRBV7-3 and TRBJ2-2; the match to TRBD2 covers 8 bases. Germline values: CDR1 SGHTA, CDR2 FQGTGA. This CDR3 has 16 amino acids. Here the CDR3 DNA reads TGTGCCGGCAGCTTACCCCGGGAGGGAGGCACCGGGGAGCTGTTTTTT. It is translated as CAGSLPREGGTGELFF.

This clonotype was counted between two and nine times. In nucleotides, the CDR3 is TGTGCCAGCAGTTTATGGGGTCCTGGGGCCAACGTCCTGACTTTC. Translation gives CASSLWGPGANVLTF. The J gene is TRBJ2-6, the V gene TRBV28; D is unclear. Germline V gene data show CDR1 as MDHEN and CDR2 as SYDVKM. V shed 0 bases and J shed 2 bases, with 5 bases lying between them. The CDR3 loop spans 15 amino acids.

This sequence joins TRBV28 and TRBJ2-7, with D perhaps TRBD1 (6 bases). Deletions cut 5 bases from V and 3 bases from J, with 14 bases between. There are 14 residues in the CDR3. Looked up from germline, CDR1 is MDHEN and CDR2 is SYDVKM. Here the CDR3 DNA reads TGTGCCAGCAGTCCCCTAACGGACAGCTACGAGCAGTACTTC. Translating gives CASSPLTDSYEQYF.